A selection of T cell receptor beta chains follows, all from one sample in a study of blood T cell repertoires in COVID-19. TCRdb's table, derived via immunoSEQ multiplex PCR, lists solely in-frame clones and lacks some. The sample lists 120,000 to 150,000 clones, roughly nine tenths seen once, with roughly 1.6% in the top ten. Sequencing was carried out using peripheral blood. These receptors all come from a human donor in a cohort sampled during active COVID-19. Each CDR3 is given with its conserved first and last residue. Fields, in order: V gene, J gene, clone size, D gene, CDR3 length, CDR3 DNA, CDR3 protein. A D gene is named only where the DNA matches it firmly. Not every row has a clone size; where given, it reads once, few, many or a size class.

>TRBV5-1|TRBJ2-2|-|TRBD2|15
TGCGCCAGCAGCTATAGCGGGGGGAACACCGGGGAGCTGTTTTTT
CASSYSGGNTGELFF
>TRBV5-5|TRBJ2-1|-|-|15
TGTGCCAGCAGCTTGAGGCGGGGGCCCTACAATGAGCAGTTCTTC
CASSLRRGPYNEQFF
>TRBV27|TRBJ2-3|-|-|14
TGTGCCAGCAGTCCCCCCTGGTCCGGGGATACGCAGTATTTT
CASSPPWSGDTQYF
>TRBV28|TRBJ2-1|-|-|18
TGTGCCAGCAGTTTCGTCGAAGGAAGGGGCCCACTTAACAATGAGCAGTTCTTC
CASSFVEGRGPLNNEQFF
>TRBV9|TRBJ2-7|-|-|14
TGTGCCAGCAGCGTCACCGGGTACTCCTACGAGCAGTACTTC
CASSVTGYSYEQYF
>TRBV13|TRBJ1-4|-|-|14
TGTGCCAGCAGCTTAGGCCCGGGGGAAGAAAAACTGTTTTTT
CASSLGPGEEKLFF
>TRBV6-6|TRBJ1-2|-|-|12
TGTGCCAGCACCCACTACAACTATGGCTACACCTTC
CASTHYNYGYTF
>TRBV5-6|TRBJ2-7|-|TRBD2|15
TGTGCCAGCATGGAAGCGGGGGGTAGCTCCTACGAGCAGTACTTC
CASMEAGGSSYEQYF
>TRBV28|TRBJ2-2|-|TRBD2|18
TGTGCCAGCAGTTTACCGTTCGGTAGCGGGGGACCCACCGGGGAGCTGTTTTTT
CASSLPFGSGGPTGELFF
>TRBV6-5|TRBJ2-3|once|-|14
TGTGCCAGCAGTTCGAACAGGAGGGGAGATACGCAGTATTTT
CASSSNRRGDTQYF
>TRBV9|TRBJ1-4|-|-|14
TGTGCCAGCAATAGACAGGCAACTAATGAAAAACTGTTTTTT
CASNRQATNEKLFF
>TRBV4-2|TRBJ2-1|-|-|19
TGTGCCAGCAGCCAATCAGCGTACCGCGGGCGGGCGTCCTACAATGAGCAGTTCTTC
CASSQSAYRGRASYNEQFF
>TRBV5-6|TRBJ1-1|-|-|14
TGTGCCAGCAGCTTGCAGTCTTTGGACACTGAAGCTTTCTTT
CASSLQSLDTEAFF
>TRBV7-3|TRBJ1-4|-|TRBD1|16
TGTGCCAGCAGCGAGAAACGGGACAGGGCATATGAAAAACTGTTTTTT
CASSEKRDRAYEKLFF
>TRBV5-6|TRBJ2-1|-|TRBD2|14
TGTGCCAGCAGCTTGGAACTAGCGAATTATGAGCAGTTCTTC
CASSLELANYEQFF
>TRBV3-1/TRBV3-2|TRBJ1-3|-|TRBD1|17
TGTGCCAGCAGCCAAGAAGTAAGGACAGGGGGCGCAGGCACCATATATTTT
CASSQEVRTGGAGTIYF
>TRBV5-1|TRBJ1-4|-|-|15
TGCGCCAGCAGCCACAGGAGTTTGACTAATGAAAAACTGTTTTTT
CASSHRSLTNEKLFF
>TRBV19|TRBJ2-7|once|TRBD1|13
TGTGCCAGTAGTCGCGACAGGGTAAGCGAGCAGTACTTC
CASSRDRVSEQYF
>TRBV9|TRBJ1-1|-|TRBD1|15
TGTGCCAGCAGCCCCCGGACAGGGGTGAACACTGAAGCTTTCTTT
CASSPRTGVNTEAFF
>TRBV4-1|TRBJ1-6|-|-|14
TGCGCCAGCAGCCCCGTCGGTGCGGGTTCACCCCTCCACTTT
CASSPVGAGSPLHF
>TRBV7-3|TRBJ1-1|-|TRBD1|15
TGTGCCAGCAGCCCGACCGGACAGGGGATCACTGAAGCTTTCTTT
CASSPTGQGITEAFF
>TRBV9|TRBJ1-3|-|-|15
TGTGCCAGCAGCCCCGACGGGAGGACTGGAAACACCATATATTTT
CASSPDGRTGNTIYF
>TRBV6-2/TRBV6-3|TRBJ2-5|once|-|13
TGTGCCAGCAGTTCCCGACTACAAGAGACCCAGTACTTC
CASSSRLQETQYF
>TRBV4-3|TRBJ2-1|once|-|14
TGCGCCAGCGCCTTGCTGGGGGGATACAATGAGCAGTTCTTC
CASALLGGYNEQFF
>TRBV11-2|TRBJ2-5|-|TRBD2|15
TGTGCCAGCAGATGGAGCGGGGGAACCCCAGAGACCCAGTACTTC
CASRWSGGTPETQYF
>TRBV2|TRBJ1-1|-|TRBD1|13
TGTGCCAGCAGTGCACAGGGGAGCACTGAAGCTTTCTTT
CASSAQGSTEAFF
>TRBV7-2|TRBJ1-1|-|TRBD1|16
TGTGCCAGCAGCACCACAGGGGGCTCTTTTAGCACTGAAGCTTTCTTT
CASSTTGGSFSTEAFF
>TRBV11-1|TRBJ1-1|few|-|15
TGTGCCAGCAGCTTAGATCGGGGAAGGAACACTGAAGCTTTCTTT
CASSLDRGRNTEAFF
>TRBV19|TRBJ2-7|-|-|13
TGTGCCAGTAGTATAACAGAATCCTACGAGCAGTACTTC
CASSITESYEQYF
>TRBV15|TRBJ2-1|-|TRBD1|16
TGTGCCACCAGCAGAGGTGTGGACAGGGTTGGTGGTGAGCAGTTCTTC
CATSRGVDRVGGEQFF
>TRBV6-1|TRBJ1-5|-|TRBD1|18
TGTGCCAGCAGTGAACCCTCAGGGGGCTCGCAAATAATCAGGCCCCAGCATTTT
CASSEPSGGSQIIRPQHF
>TRBV9|TRBJ2-2|once|-|15
TGTGCCAGCAGCGCCCCGGGCAGGGCTACCGGGGAGCTGTTTTTT
CASSAPGRATGELFF
>TRBV6-7|TRBJ1-1|-|TRBD1|17
TGTGCCAGCAGTCCCTCCTGGACAGGGGACCCAGGCACTGAAGCTTTCTTT
CASSPSWTGDPGTEAFF
>TRBV7-9|TRBJ2-3|-|TRBD1|15
TGTGCCAGCAGCTTGAGGGACAGCTTCACAGATACGCAGTATTTT
CASSLRDSFTDTQYF
>TRBV19|TRBJ1-1|-|-|13
TGTGCCAGTAGCGGGGGGCTGAACACTGAAGCTTTCTTT
CASSGGLNTEAFF
>TRBV2|TRBJ2-5|-|-|13
TGTGCCAGCAGTGATGTGGGGCAGGAGACCCAGTACTTC
CASSDVGQETQYF
>TRBV6-5|TRBJ2-3|-|-|13
TGTGCCAGTGCAGGGGCGGGCACAGATACGCAGTATTTT
CASAGAGTDTQYF
>TRBV4-1|TRBJ1-5|-|-|16
TGCGCCAGCAGCCCTCCCCAGGCCACCTCCGGGGAGCCCCAGCATTTT
CASSPPQATSGEPQHF
>TRBV7-2|TRBJ1-4|-|TRBD1|14
TGTGCCAGCAGCATACAGGGGGCAAAGGAAAAACTGTTTTTT
CASSIQGAKEKLFF
>TRBV7-2|TRBJ1-1|-|-|13
TGTGCCAGCAGGTATACACAGAACACTGAAGCTTTCTTT
CASRYTQNTEAFF
>TRBV11-2|TRBJ2-1|-|TRBD2|15
TGTGCCAGCAGCTTAACGTCTAGCGGATACAATGAGCAGTTCTTC
CASSLTSSGYNEQFF
>TRBV9|TRBJ1-3|-|-|15
TGTGCCAGCAGCGCGCCAGGAAACTCTGGAAACACCATATATTTT
CASSAPGNSGNTIYF
>TRBV6-5|TRBJ2-7|-|TRBD1|15
TGTGCCAGCGGACAGGGAAGTGGGGCTAGCTACGAGCAGTACTTC
CASGQGSGASYEQYF
>TRBV6-6|TRBJ1-5|-|-|13
TGTGCCAGCAGTTACAGGAGGGACCAGCCCCAGCATTTT
CASSYRRDQPQHF
>TRBV11-2|TRBJ1-4|-|-|16
TGTGCCAGCAGCGGGGGGTCCCAGGCAACTAATGAAAAACTGTTTTTT
CASSGGSQATNEKLFF